These 24 T cell receptor beta chains were all obtained from the same sample, sequenced in a study of CD8 T cells in ankylosing spondylitis. Study results and caveats: Seemingly characteristic of ankylosing spondylitis blood was a TCR beta motif consisting of several highly homologous variants.

For these receptors, no antigen is known. TCRdb re-called the 5' RACE reads through MiXCR, storing one row per CDR3 protein. The top ten clones hold 19% of a sample with roughly 700,000 distinct CDR3 sequences, around 19% of them seen once. The sequenced material came from blood, either unsorted or a sorted T cell fraction (not recorded which). The receptors derive from a male donor with ankylosing spondylitis.

V and J are TRBV20-1 and TRBJ1-2; D not certain. The CDR3 is made up of 13 amino acids. In germline, CDR1 is DFQATT, CDR2 SNEGSKA (reference sequence). Trimming removed 5 bases from V and 1 base from J, with 11 bases in between. This CDR3 reads CSAGKRNNYGYTF. CDR3 DNA: TGCAGTGCTGGAAAACGGAATAACTATGGCTACACCTTC.

The J gene is TRBJ2-1, the V gene TRBV19; D may be TRBD1 or TRBD2 (5 bases each). Germline CDR1 is LNHDA and CDR2 is SQIVND (reference sequence). V was pared by 7 bases and J by 9 bases, with 25 bases between. The CDR3 totals 16 residues. The CDR3 DNA reads as TGTGCCAGTAACCCCCTGGGGCAGGGAGCCCCCGGTGAGCAGTTCTTC. This codes for CASNPLGQGAPGEQFF. Drawing the rest from reference TRBV19 and TRBJ2-1, the complete variable domain is DGGITQSPKYLFRKEGQNVTLSCEQNLNHDAMYWYRQDPGQGLRLIYYSQIVNDFQKGDIAEGYSVSREKKESFPLTVTSAQKNPTAFYLCASNPLGQGAPGEQFFGPGTRLTVL.

This clonotype has at least ten counts. The V call is TRBV7-2, the J call TRBJ2-3; a possible D gene is TRBD2 (6 bases). The CDR3 totals 17 residues. Germline V CDR1 and CDR2: SGHTA, FQGNSA. V lost 5 bases and J 0 bases, leaving 18 bases between the germline ends. The CDR3, as DNA: TGTGCCAGCAGCCACGCCGGGACTCAACTTAGCACAGATACGCAGTATTTT. Residues: CASSHAGTQLSTDTQYF.

The chain recombines TRBV12-3 or TRBV12-4 with TRBJ2-1; no definite D call. Trimming pared 3 bases from V and 4 bases from J, leaving 10 bases between. The CDR3 loop spans 14 amino acids. The CDR3 here is CASSFTAGYNEQFF. For the CDR3, the DNA is TGTGCCAGCAGTTTTACGGCCGGGTACAATGAGCAGTTCTTC.

The chain uses TRBV27 and TRBJ2-3; 12 bases match TRBD1. Losses at the gene ends were 3 bases for V and 9 bases for J; bases not matched to a gene: 10. This CDR3 is built from 16 residues. The V gene's germline CDR1 is MNHEY and CDR2 SMNVEV (reference sequence). CDR3 amino acids: CASSFTGTGGMGTQYF. CDR3 nucleotide sequence: TGTGCCAGCAGTTTCACCGGGACAGGGGGCATGGGGACGCAGTATTTT.

This clonotype occurred a few times. As DNA, the CDR3 is TGTGCCAGCAGCTTAAGTGGGACGGCCAACACCTACGAGCAGTACTTC. Its protein product is CASSLSGTANTYEQYF. V is TRBV7-3 and J is TRBJ2-7, with D tentatively TRBD1 or TRBD2 (5 bases each). The CDR3 extends over 16 amino acids. V was cut by 1 base and J by 2 bases, with 15 bases left in between. The germline V gene has CDR1 SGHTA and CDR2 FQGTGA.

This clonotype appeared a few times. The CDR3 sequence is CASQSGVGETQYF. For the CDR3, the DNA is TGTGCCAGCCAAAGCGGGGTCGGAGAGACCCAGTACTTC. The chain employs TRBV12-3 or TRBV12-4 and TRBJ2-5, with 7 positions matching TRBD2. Germline trimming cut 8 bases from V and 4 bases from J; bases unmatched to any gene: 7. CDR3 length equals 13 residues.

The chain is built from TRBV20-1 and TRBJ2-3; D is perhaps TRBD1 (5 bases). With 3 bases removed from V and 1 base from J, the gap between germline ends came to 8 bases. CDR3 length: 13 residues. From germline, CDR1 is DFQATT and CDR2 SNEGSKA (reference sequence). CDR3 region: CSARGRGTDTQYF. The CDR3 DNA reads TGCAGTGCTAGGGGCAGGGGCACAGATACGCAGTATTTT.

This clonotype has only a few counts. The genes are TRBV18 and TRBJ1-6; no clear D. Trimming removed 5 bases at V and 7 bases at J, with 9 bases between. Germline assignment: CDR1 KGHSH and CDR2 LQKENI. This CDR3 region has 13 residues. CDR3 amino acids: CASSTNGNSPLHF. CDR3 in DNA: TGTGCCAGCTCAACCAACGGAAATTCACCCCTCCACTTT.

This clonotype has just a few counts. This chain uses TRBV6-1 with TRBJ2-3; D gene uncertain. Looked up from germline, CDR1 is MNHNS and CDR2 is SASEGT. Trimming stripped 7 bases from V and 1 base from J, with 9 bases between. This CDR3 is built from 13 residues. The CDR3 sequence: CASMVAGTDTQYF. The CDR3 coding sequence is TGTGCCAGCATGGTCGCTGGCACAGATACGCAGTATTTT.

This clonotype was counted between two and nine times. The V gene is TRBV27, the J gene TRBJ2-1, with TRBD2 matching 9 bases. V lost 6 bases, J lost 4 bases, and 7 bases stayed unmatched. The germline V gene encodes CDR1 MNHEY and CDR2 SMNVEV (reference sequence). CDR3 length: 15 residues. CDR3 DNA: TGTGCCAGCAGCATAGCGGGAGACTTATACAATGAGCAGTTCTTC. Translating it yields CASSIAGDLYNEQFF.

This chain uses TRBV7-2 with TRBJ2-5; 8 positions match TRBD2. The germline CDR1 and CDR2 sequences are SGHTA and FQGNSA. The J segment lost 1 base and the V segment lost 6 bases, leaving 13 bases of the junction unmatched. The CDR3 extends over 17 amino acids. The CDR3 nucleotides read TGTGCCAGCAGACTCAGAGGGTCCAGCGGGAGCCAAGAGACCCAGTACTTC. Translating gives CASRLRGSSGSQETQYF.

This clonotype was counted many times. The V gene is TRBV28, the J gene TRBJ2-7; no firm D call. V was shortened by 5 bases and J by 2 bases, with 13 bases between the two germline ends. Germline V gene sequence: CDR1 MDHEN, CDR2 SYDVKM. The CDR3 runs 14 residues. CDR3 coding DNA: TGTGCCAGCAGTCAACTGGGCAGCCCCTACGAGCAGTACTTC. Protein: CASSQLGSPYEQYF.

This chain joins TRBV4-3 and TRBJ2-5; 11 nucleotides agree with TRBD2. The CDR3 totals 18 residues. V lost 0 bases to trimming and J lost 1 base; unmatched junction nucleotides: 7. Germline CDR1 is LGHNA and CDR2 is YSLEER. DNA for the CDR3: TGCGCCAGCAGCCAAGAAGTCTTCGGGACTAGCGGCCAAGAGACCCAGTACTTC. It translates to CASSQEVFGTSGQETQYF.

This chain joins TRBV7-2 and TRBJ2-7; maybe TRBD1 (6 bases). The germline V and J ends were trimmed by 3 bases and 0 bases, with 15 bases remaining between them. The germline V gene has CDR1 SGHTA and CDR2 FQGNSA. The CDR3 is 16 amino acids. The CDR3: CASSLLGQLHSYEQYF. Here the CDR3 DNA reads TGTGCCAGCAGCTTGTTAGGACAGCTCCACTCCTACGAGCAGTACTTC.

In this sample, this clonotype turned up many times. Mismatch with germline at one junction end may stem from a read error. V gene TRBV11-2 combines with J gene TRBJ2-1; D uncertain. This CDR3 is built from 15 residues. The germline V gene has CDR1 SGHAT and CDR2 FQNNGV. As DNA, the CDR3 is TGTGCCAGCAGCGCCGTCCTTTCACCCTACCATGAGCAGTTCTTC. Translated: CASSAVLSPYHEQFF.

This clonotype was seen a handful of times. One junction end does not reproduce the germline sequence, and a read error may be involved. CDR3 in amino acids: CASSLDRENTGELFF. The CDR3 bases are TGTGCCAGCAGTTTGGACAGGGAGAACACCGGGGAGCTGTTTTTT. The chain links TRBV5-6 to TRBJ2-2; 8 nucleotides match TRBD1. The CDR3 contains 15 residues. Germline V lookup: CDR1 SGHDT, CDR2 YYEEEE.

This CDR3 reads CASRGGGRTGELFF. The CDR3 DNA reads as TGTGCCAGCCGCGGAGGGGGTAGGACCGGGGAGCTGTTTTTT. V and J are TRBV7-2 and TRBJ2-2; D possibly uses TRBD1 or TRBD2 (6 bases each). The germline V gene has CDR1 SGHTA and CDR2 FQGNSA. The CDR3 totals 14 residues. Trimming shortened V by 8 bases and J by 5 bases, and 15 bases separated the two germline ends.

V and J are TRBV12-3 or TRBV12-4 and TRBJ1-5; perhaps TRBD1 as D (5 bases). Trimming left V 3 bases short and J 9 bases short, with 18 bases between. CDR3 length: 15 amino acids. CDR3 sequence (DNA): TGTGCCAGCAGTTTTTCGGTGGGGGGGTTGCGGCCCCAGCATTTT. Its translation is CASSFSVGGLRPQHF.

A few counts support this clonotype. The chain is built from TRBV27 and TRBJ2-7, with 8 bases lining up with TRBD1. With 5 bases clipped from V and 3 bases from J, the junction kept 9 bases outside the gene matches. CDR3 size: 15 residues. The germline CDR1 and CDR2 sequences are MNHEY and SMNVEV (reference sequence). This CDR3 reads CASSSRRGQGYEQYF. CDR3 nucleotides: TGTGCCAGCAGTAGTCGGCGTGGACAGGGCTACGAGCAGTACTTC.

The rearrangement links TRBV11-1 to TRBJ2-3; 11 bases line up with TRBD2. CDR1 is SGHAT and CDR2 is FQDESV in the germline V gene (reference sequence). The CDR3 is made up of 16 amino acids. V gave up 5 bases and J gave up 3 bases; unmatched junction bases: 7. The CDR3 sequence is CASSPRLAGTTDTQYF. The CDR3 region has the DNA TGTGCCAGCAGCCCCAGACTAGCGGGGACAACAGATACGCAGTATTTT.

This clonotype appeared a few times. The J gene is TRBJ2-7, the V gene TRBV20-1, with D hard to call. Germline V lookup: CDR1 DFQATT, CDR2 SNEGSKA (reference sequence). The CDR3 extends over 13 amino acids. Trimming left V 0 bases short and J 3 bases short, with 9 bases between. The CDR3, as DNA: TGCAGTGCTAGAGATGGTCGGGTCTACGAGCAGTACTTC. It encodes CSARDGRVYEQYF.

V usage is TRBV20-1 and J usage is TRBJ2-7; D is ambiguous. This CDR3 spans 10 amino acids. The germline V gene has CDR1 DFQATT and CDR2 SNEGSKA (reference sequence). The germline V and J ends were trimmed by 5 bases and 6 bases, with 8 bases remaining between them. In nucleotides, the CDR3 is TGCAGTGCTGGGCAGCCCGAGCAGTACTTC. This codes for CSAGQPEQYF.

The V and J genes are TRBV20-1 and TRBJ2-5; possible D gene TRBD2, 5 bases. V lost 0 bases and J 5 bases, leaving 19 bases between the germline ends. This CDR3 has 16 amino acids. CDR1 and CDR2 (germline): DFQATT, SNEGSKA (reference sequence). In nucleotides, the CDR3 is TGCAGTGCTAGAGACTCCCGAGGGTCTGGCTTGGAGACCCAGTACTTC. This translates into CSARDSRGSGLETQYF.